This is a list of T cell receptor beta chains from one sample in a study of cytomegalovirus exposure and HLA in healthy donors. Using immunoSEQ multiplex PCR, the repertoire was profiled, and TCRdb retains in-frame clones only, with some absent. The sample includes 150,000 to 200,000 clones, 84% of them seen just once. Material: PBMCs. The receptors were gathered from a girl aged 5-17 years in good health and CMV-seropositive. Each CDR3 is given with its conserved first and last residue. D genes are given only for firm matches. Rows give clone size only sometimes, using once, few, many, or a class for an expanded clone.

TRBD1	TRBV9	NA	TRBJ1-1	CASSASGQKNTEAFF	TGTGCCAGCAGCGCCTCGGGACAGAAGAACACTGAAGCTTTCTTT
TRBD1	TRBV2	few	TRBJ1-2	CASSTTGDGYTF	TGTGCCAGCAGTACGACAGGGGACGGCTACACCTTC
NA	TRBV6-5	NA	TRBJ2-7	CASSYQARVSTYEQYF	TGTGCCAGCAGTTACCAGGCCAGGGTATCAACCTACGAGCAGTACTTC
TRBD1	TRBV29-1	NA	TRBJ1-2	CSVEGGQGEYYGYTF	TGCAGCGTTGAAGGTGGCCAGGGGGAGTACTATGGCTACACCTTC
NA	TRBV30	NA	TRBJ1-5	CAWTGRTASNQPQHF	TGTGCCTGGACCGGACGGACAGCTAGCAATCAGCCCCAGCATTTT
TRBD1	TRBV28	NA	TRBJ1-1	CASFSRTGNTEAFF	TGTGCCAGCTTTAGTAGGACAGGGAACACTGAAGCTTTCTTT
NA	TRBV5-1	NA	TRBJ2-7	CASSARGSYEQYF	TGCGCCAGCAGCGCTCGGGGATCCTACGAGCAGTACTTC
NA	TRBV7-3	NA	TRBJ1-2	CASSSGGYYGYTF	TGTGCCAGCAGCTCGGGGGGGTACTATGGCTACACCTTC
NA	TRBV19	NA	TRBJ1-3	CASSHRSSGNTIYF	TGTGCCAGTAGTCATCGGTCCTCTGGAAACACCATATATTTT
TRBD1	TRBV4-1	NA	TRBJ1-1	CASSQGLSGQGDGEAFF	TGCGCCAGCAGCCAAGGCCTGTCGGGACAGGGGGACGGGGAAGCTTTCTTT
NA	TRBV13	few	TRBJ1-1	CASSLFLPPGQGTEAFF	TGTGCCAGCAGCTTATTTCTTCCGCCCGGGCAGGGCACTGAAGCTTTCTTT
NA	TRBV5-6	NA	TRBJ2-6	CASSGRRMGGANVLTF	TGTGCCAGCAGCGGCAGAAGGATGGGCGGGGCCAACGTCCTGACTTTC
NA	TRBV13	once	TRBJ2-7	CASSQTGSSYEQYF	TGTGCCAGCAGCCAGACAGGTAGCTCCTACGAGCAGTACTTC
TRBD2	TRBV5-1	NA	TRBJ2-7	CASSLGLAGAYEQYF	TGCGCCAGCAGCTTGGGACTAGCGGGCGCCTACGAGCAGTACTTC
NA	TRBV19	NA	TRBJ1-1	CASSIASRGTEAFF	TGTGCCAGTAGTATAGCTTCCAGGGGCACTGAAGCTTTCTTT
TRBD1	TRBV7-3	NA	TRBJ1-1	CASSETGGYEAFF	TGTGCCAGCAGCGAGACAGGGGGCTATGAAGCTTTCTTT